This TCR beta chain was documented in a study of cytomegalovirus exposure and HLA in healthy donors. Study-wide results and caveats: Reports state that TCR beta sequences accurately predicted most subjects' HLA-A and HLA-B alleles. Later analysis identified 16,951 TCR beta sequences associated with HLA alleles, using a false discovery rate threshold of 0.05.

Trimming removed 6 bases from V and 2 bases from J, with 10 bases in between. This CDR3 has 13 amino acids. The germline CDR1 and CDR2 sequences are MNHEY and SVGAGI. The count of this clone is one. The target antigen is unknown. Primers included in the PCR were 60 Vbeta and 13 Jbeta primers. Some clones are missing from TCRdb's copy, which holds only in-frame ones; the method was immunoSEQ multiplex PCR. The sample lists approximately 130,000 clones; more than 80% were seen once. The sequence derives from a woman in her thirties or forties in good health and CMV-seropositive. The J gene is TRBJ1-2, the V gene TRBV6-5, with unresolved D. Sequencing was performed on PBMCs. The CDR3 DNA is TGTGCCAGCAGCCAACAGAAAAACTATGGCTACACCTTC. This translates into CASSQQKNYGYTF.